The present entry profiles one TCR beta chain with its context. As yet, its antigen is unknown. The sequencing template was cDNA reverse transcribed from extracted RNA. Sequenced by immunoSEQ multiplex PCR; TCRdb stores in-frame clones only, minus some. The sample contains 110,000 to 150,000 clones, 86% of which appear only once. These data are taken from a study of CD8+ T cells in alopecia areata. Study at large: Tofacitinib administration to treated patients was oral, at 5 to 10 mg twice daily.

Treatment of the sample: oral pan-JAK inhibitor, 5-10 mg twice daily. J lost 12 bases, V lost 6 bases, and 6 bases had no gene match. The CDR3 has 13 residues. CDR1 MNHEY and CDR2 SVGAGI come from the germline V gene. Broader study findings: Sequencing of scalp samples also includes resident alphabeta T cells from normal skin. Although TCR sharing was seen in mice, sharing across patients was less clear, possibly for HLA-related reasons. Tofacitinib did not eliminate many expanded lesional clones from scalp or blood.

Sequencing used CD8+ T cells sorted from blood, obtained at week 4, from a patient treated with tofacitinib. The receptor was isolated from a human donor with alopecia areata. This chain links TRBV6-5 with TRBJ1-6; TRBD1 matches at 9 bases. CDR3 sequence reads: CASSLGQGQPLHF. In DNA form, the CDR3 reads TGTGCCAGCAGCCTGGGACAGGGTCAACCCCTCCACTTT.